This TCR beta chain was recovered during a study of early T cells in non-severe SARS-CoV-2 infection. The overall study: Unsorted whole-blood RNA was sequenced in bulk, leaving chains unpaired.

The TCR library protocol attached unique molecular identifiers to the individual cDNA molecules. TCRdb redid the calling of the 5' RACE reads with MiXCR, one entry per CDR3 protein. This repertoire shows over 50,000 distinct CDR3 sequences, about 12% found once; its top ten account for 2.5% to 3%. Findings and limits, study-wide: The VDJdb matching leaned toward anti-spike CD8 responses and overlooked private and CD4 specificities.

This CDR3 comprises 11 residues. The germline V gene encodes CDR1 DFQATT and CDR2 SNEGSKA (reference sequence). Comment on this clonotype: Antigen unknown.

The chain recombines TRBV20-1 with TRBJ2-5, with D maybe TRBD2 (6 bases). The sequencing input was whole blood. This TCR came from an adult who was a healthcare worker with PCR-confirmed SARS-CoV-2 infection or an uninfected control (not recorded which). The CDR3 DNA follows: TGCGGACGGCCGGGAGAAGAGACCCAGTACTTC. Encoded protein: CGRPGEETQYF.